The present entry profiles one TCR beta chain with its context. Antigen unknown. The data belong to a study of cytomegalovirus exposure and HLA in healthy donors. Study-level findings and limits: Within the 130 or so validation repertoires, first-cohort TCR clusters tended to co-occur, according to a later analysis. According to reports, the classifier identified cytomegalovirus status with high specificity and sensitivity.

Germline V lookup: CDR1 KGHSH, CDR2 LQKENI. CDR3 length: 16 amino acids. Germline trimming cut 3 bases from V and 11 bases from J; bases unmatched to any gene: 17. Data came from immunoSEQ multiplex PCR; TCRdb stores just in-frame clones and leaves some out. The sample lists fewer than 85,000 clones, approximately 96% occurring once. These donors were members of the roughly 110-subject validation cohort, a group separate from the roughly 670-subject first cohort. Sequenced input: PBMCs. The gene calls are TRBV18 and TRBJ1-1; 8 bases match TRBD1. The TCR originated in a woman aged 18 to 35 in good health and CMV-seronegative. CDR3 bases: TGTGCCAGCTCACCGCGTGACACAGGGGGGTCATCTCGGGCTTTCTTT. The encoded protein is CASSPRDTGGSSRAFF.